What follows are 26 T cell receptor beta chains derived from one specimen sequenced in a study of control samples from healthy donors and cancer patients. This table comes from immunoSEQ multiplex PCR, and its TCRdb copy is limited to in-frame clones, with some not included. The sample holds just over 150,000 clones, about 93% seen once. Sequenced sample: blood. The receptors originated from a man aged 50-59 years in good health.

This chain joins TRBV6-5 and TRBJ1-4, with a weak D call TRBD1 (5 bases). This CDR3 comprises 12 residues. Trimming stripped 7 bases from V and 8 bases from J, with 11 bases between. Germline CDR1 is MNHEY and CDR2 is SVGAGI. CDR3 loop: CASKTVGEKLFF. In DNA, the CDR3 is TGTGCCAGCAAGACAGTCGGCGAAAAACTGTTTTTT.

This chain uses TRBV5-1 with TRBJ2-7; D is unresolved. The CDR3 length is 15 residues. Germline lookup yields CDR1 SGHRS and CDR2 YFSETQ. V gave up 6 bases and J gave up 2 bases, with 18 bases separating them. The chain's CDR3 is CASTPSLDTTYEQYF. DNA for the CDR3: TGCGCCAGCACCCCCAGCTTAGACACAACCTACGAGCAGTACTTC. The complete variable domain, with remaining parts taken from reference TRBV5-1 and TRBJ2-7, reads KAGVTQTPRYLIKTRGQQVTLSCSPISGHRSVSWYQQTPGQGLQFLFEYFSETQRNKGNFPGRFSGRQFSNSRSEMNVSTLELGDSALYLCASTPSLDTTYEQYFGPGTRLTVT.

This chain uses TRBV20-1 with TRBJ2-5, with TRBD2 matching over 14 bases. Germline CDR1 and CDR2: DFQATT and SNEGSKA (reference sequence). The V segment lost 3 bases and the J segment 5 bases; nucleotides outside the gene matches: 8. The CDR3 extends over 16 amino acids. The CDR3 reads CSASGGLAGVEETQYF. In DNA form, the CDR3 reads TGCAGTGCTAGTGGGGGACTAGCGGGAGTAGAGGAGACCCAGTACTTC.

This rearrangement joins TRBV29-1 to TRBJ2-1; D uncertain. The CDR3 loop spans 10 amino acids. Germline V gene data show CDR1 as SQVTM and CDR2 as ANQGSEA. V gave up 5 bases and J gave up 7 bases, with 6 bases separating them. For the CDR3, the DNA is TGCAGCGTTACTGCGAATGAGCAGTTCTTC. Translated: CSVTANEQFF.

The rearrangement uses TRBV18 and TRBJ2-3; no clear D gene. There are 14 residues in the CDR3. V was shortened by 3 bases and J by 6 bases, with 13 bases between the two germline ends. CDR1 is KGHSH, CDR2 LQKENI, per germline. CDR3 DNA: TGTGCCAGCTCACCGGTCATCTCGGGTGATACGCAGTATTTT. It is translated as CASSPVISGDTQYF.

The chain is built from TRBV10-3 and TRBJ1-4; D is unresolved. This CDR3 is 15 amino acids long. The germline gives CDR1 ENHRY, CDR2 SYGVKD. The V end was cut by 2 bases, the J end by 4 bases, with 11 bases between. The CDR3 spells CAISEGEEGNEKLFF. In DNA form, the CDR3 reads TGTGCCATCAGTGAGGGAGAGGAGGGTAATGAAAAACTGTTTTTT.

This CDR3 is CASSVGQANTEAFF. CDR3 nucleotide sequence: TGTGCCAGCAGCGTAGGACAGGCGAACACTGAAGCTTTCTTT. The chain couples TRBV9 to TRBJ1-1; tentative D call: TRBD1 (6 bases). Germline-derived CDR1 and CDR2 are SGDLS and YYNGEE. CDR3 size: 14 residues. Trimming stripped 0 bases from V and 1 base from J, with 7 bases between.

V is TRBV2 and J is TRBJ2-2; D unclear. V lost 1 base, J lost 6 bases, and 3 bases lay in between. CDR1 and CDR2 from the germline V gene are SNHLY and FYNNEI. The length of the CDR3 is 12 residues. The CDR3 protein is CASSEEAGELFF. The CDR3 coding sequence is TGTGCCAGCAGTGAAGAGGCCGGGGAGCTGTTTTTT. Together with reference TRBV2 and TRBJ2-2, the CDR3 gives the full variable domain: EPEVTQTPSHQVTQMGQEVILRCVPISNHLYFYWYRQILGQKVEFLVSFYNNEISEKSEIFDDQFSVERPDGSNFTLKIRSTKLEDSAMYFCASSEEAGELFFGEGSRLTVL.

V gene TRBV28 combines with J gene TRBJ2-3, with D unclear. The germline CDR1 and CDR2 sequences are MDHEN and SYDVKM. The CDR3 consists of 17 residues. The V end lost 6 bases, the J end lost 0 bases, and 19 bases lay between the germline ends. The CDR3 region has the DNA TGTGCCAGCAGACCTCCCAACCGGGCGCCTAGCACAGATACGCAGTATTTT. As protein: CASRPPNRAPSTDTQYF.

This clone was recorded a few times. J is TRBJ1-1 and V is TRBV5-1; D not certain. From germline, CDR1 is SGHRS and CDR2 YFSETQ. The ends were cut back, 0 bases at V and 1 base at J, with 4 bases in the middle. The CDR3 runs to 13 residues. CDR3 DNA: TGCGCCAGCAGCTTGGGGGGGAACACTGAAGCTTTCTTT. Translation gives CASSLGGNTEAFF.

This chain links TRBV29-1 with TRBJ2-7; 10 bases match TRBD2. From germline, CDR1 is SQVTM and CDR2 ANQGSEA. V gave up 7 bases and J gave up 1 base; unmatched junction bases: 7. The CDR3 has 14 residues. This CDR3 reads CSARTSGFSYEQYF. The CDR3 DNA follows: TGCAGCGCCAGGACTAGCGGTTTTTCCTACGAGCAGTACTTC.

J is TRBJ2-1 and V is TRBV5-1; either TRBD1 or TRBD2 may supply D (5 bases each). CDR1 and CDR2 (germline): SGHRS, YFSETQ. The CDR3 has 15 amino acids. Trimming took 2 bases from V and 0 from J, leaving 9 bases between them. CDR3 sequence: CASSLGTVSYNEQFF. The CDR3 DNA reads TGCGCCAGCAGCTTAGGGACGGTCTCCTACAATGAGCAGTTCTTC.

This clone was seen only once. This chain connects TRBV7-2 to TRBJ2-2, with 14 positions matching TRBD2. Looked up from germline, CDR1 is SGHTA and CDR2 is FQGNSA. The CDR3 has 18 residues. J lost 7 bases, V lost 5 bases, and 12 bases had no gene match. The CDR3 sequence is CASSARFSTSGRGGELFF. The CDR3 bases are TGTGCCAGCAGCGCCCGATTCTCGACTAGCGGGAGGGGCGGGGAGCTGTTTTTT.

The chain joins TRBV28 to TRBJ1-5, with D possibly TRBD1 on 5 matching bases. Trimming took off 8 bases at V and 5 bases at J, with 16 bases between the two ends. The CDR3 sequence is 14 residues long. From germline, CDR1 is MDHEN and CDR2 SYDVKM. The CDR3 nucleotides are TGTGCCAGCGGCACCCCCAGGGATGATCAGCCCCAGCATTTT. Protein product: CASGTPRDDQPQHF.

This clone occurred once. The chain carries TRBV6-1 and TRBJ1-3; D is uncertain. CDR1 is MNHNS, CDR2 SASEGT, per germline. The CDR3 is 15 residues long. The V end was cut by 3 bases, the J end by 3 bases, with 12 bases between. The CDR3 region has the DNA TGTGCCAGCAGTGACCTTGGAGGGAATGGAAACACCATATATTTT. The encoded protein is CASSDLGGNGNTIYF.

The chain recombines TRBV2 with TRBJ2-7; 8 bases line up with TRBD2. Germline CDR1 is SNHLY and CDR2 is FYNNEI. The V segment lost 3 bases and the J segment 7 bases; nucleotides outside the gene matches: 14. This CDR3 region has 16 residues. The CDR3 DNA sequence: TGTGCCAGCAGTGAGGGGGCGCCGGGAGGGCCGGGAGAGCAGTACTTC. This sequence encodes CASSEGAPGGPGEQYF.

CDR3 sequence reads: CASSRWTGGSYEQYF. The DNA for the CDR3 is TGTGCCAGCAGCCGCTGGACAGGGGGCTCCTACGAGCAGTACTTC. V gene TRBV28 combines with J gene TRBJ2-7; 10 bases line up with TRBD1. This CDR3 region has 15 residues. Trimming cost V 6 bases and J 0 bases; bases outside gene matches: 5. Germline lookup yields CDR1 MDHEN and CDR2 SYDVKM. The complete variable domain, with remaining parts taken from reference TRBV28 and TRBJ2-7, reads DVKVTQSSRYLVKRTGEKVFLECVQDMDHENMFWYRQDPGLGLRLIYFSYDVKMKEKGDIPEGYSVSREKKERFSLILESASTNQTSMYLCASSRWTGGSYEQYFGPGTRLTVT.

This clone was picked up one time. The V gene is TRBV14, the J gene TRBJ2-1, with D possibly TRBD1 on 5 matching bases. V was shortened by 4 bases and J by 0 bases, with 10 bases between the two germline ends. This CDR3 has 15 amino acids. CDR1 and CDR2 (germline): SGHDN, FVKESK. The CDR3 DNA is TGTGCCAGCAGCCCAACAGGTCTCTCCTACAATGAGCAGTTCTTC. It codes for CASSPTGLSYNEQFF.

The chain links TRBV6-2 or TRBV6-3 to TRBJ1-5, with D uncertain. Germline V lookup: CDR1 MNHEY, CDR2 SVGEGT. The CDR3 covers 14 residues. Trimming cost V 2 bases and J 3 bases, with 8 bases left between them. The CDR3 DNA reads TGTGCCAGCAGTTACGTGGGATTCAATCAGCCCCAGCATTTT. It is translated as CASSYVGFNQPQHF.

CDR3 sequence (DNA): TGTGCCAGCAGTGGGCCGGGGACTAGCGGGGCGAATGAGCAGTTCTTC. Translation: CASSGPGTSGANEQFF. The chain couples TRBV6-1 to TRBJ2-1; 13 bases are shared with TRBD2. The CDR3 totals 16 residues. Germline V lookup: CDR1 MNHNS, CDR2 SASEGT. The J segment lost 7 bases and the V segment lost 4 bases, leaving 7 bases of the junction unmatched.

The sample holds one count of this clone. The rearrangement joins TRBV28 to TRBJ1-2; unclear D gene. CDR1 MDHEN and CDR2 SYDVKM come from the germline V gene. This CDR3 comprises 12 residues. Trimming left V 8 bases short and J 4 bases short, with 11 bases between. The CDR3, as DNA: TGTGCCAGCGCCACGGAAGGCTATGGCTACACCTTC. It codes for CASATEGYGYTF.

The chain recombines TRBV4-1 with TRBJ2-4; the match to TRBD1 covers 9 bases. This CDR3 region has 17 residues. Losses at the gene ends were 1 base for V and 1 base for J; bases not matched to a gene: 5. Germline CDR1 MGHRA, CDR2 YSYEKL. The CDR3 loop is CASSQAGTGLAKNIQYF. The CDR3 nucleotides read TGCGCCAGCAGCCAAGCCGGGACAGGGTTGGCCAAAAACATTCAGTACTTC.

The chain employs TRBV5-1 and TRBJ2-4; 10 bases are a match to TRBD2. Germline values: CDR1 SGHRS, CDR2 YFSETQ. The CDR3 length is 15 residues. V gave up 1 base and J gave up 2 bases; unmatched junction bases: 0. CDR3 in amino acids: CASSLTSGTKNIQYF. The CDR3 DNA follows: TGCGCCAGCAGCTTGACTAGCGGGACCAAAAACATTCAGTACTTC.

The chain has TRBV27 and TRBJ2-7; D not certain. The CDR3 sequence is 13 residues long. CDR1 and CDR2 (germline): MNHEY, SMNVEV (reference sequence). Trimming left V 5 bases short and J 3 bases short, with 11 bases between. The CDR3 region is CASSSAPNYEQYF. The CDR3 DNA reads TGTGCCAGCAGTAGTGCGCCAAACTACGAGCAGTACTTC.

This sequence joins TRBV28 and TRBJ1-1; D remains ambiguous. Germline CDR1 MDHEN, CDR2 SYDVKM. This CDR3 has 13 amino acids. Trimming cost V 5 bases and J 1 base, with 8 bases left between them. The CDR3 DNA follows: TGTGCCAGCAGTCCCCTGAGGAACACTGAAGCTTTCTTT. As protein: CASSPLRNTEAFF.

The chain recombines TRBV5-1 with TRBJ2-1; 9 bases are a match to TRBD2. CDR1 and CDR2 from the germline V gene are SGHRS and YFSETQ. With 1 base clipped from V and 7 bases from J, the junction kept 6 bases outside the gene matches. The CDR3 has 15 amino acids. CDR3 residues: CASSLIAGAGNEQFF. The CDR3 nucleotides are TGCGCCAGCAGCTTGATAGCGGGAGCGGGGAATGAGCAGTTCTTC.